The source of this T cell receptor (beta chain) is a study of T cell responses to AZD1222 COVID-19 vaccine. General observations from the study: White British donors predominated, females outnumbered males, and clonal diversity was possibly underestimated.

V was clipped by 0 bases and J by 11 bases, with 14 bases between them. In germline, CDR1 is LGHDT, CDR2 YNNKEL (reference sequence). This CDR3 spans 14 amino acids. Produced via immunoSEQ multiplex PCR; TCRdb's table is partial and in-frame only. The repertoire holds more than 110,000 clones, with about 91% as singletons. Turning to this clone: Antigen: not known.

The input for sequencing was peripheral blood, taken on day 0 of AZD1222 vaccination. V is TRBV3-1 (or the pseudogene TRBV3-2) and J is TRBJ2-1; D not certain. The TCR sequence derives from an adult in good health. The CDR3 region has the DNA TGTGCCAGCAGCCAAGATACGGCCTCAGTCAAGCAGTTCTTC. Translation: CASSQDTASVKQFF.